This T cell receptor beta chain comes out of a study of blood T cell repertoires in COVID-19. For the study at large: The study drew acute and convalescent COVID-19 samples from the United States, Italy and Spain. Nucleic acid was either cDNA or gDNA, and it came from T cells, B-cell-depleted T cells, or PBMCs.

Authors' methods: Amplification from reference gene primers served as the basis for estimated nucleated cell counts. Sequenced by immunoSEQ multiplex PCR; TCRdb stores in-frame clones only, minus some. D and trimming were read from the DNA, whereas the V and J calls and clone size are those reported in that table. Found here are 60,000 to 80,000 clones, roughly 84% of them singletons; the top ten hold roughly 9.2%. Germline V gives CDR1 SGHVS, CDR2 FNYEAQ. V lost 1 base and J lost 3; bases outside the gene matches: 9. The CDR3 length is 17 residues. This clone was picked up one time. The specimen sequenced was peripheral blood. This TCR derives from a man aged 45-60 years with active COVID-19. The J gene is TRBJ2-3, the V gene TRBV7-6; 8 bases line up with TRBD2. DNA for the CDR3: TGTGCCAGCAGCTTAGTCTTGGGCGGGGGGCGGACAGATACGCAGTATTTT. This sequence encodes CASSLVLGGGRTDTQYF. Looking up the rest from reference TRBV7-6 and TRBJ2-3 gives the full variable domain: GAGVSQSPRYKVTKRGQDVALRCDPISGHVSLYWYRQALGQGPEFLTYFNYEAQQDKSGLPNDRFSAERPEGSISTLTIQRTEQRDSAMYRCASSLVLGGGRTDTQYFGPGTRLTVL.